This T cell receptor beta chain appears in the sequencing data of a study of graft-versus-host responses after intestinal transplantation. Study-level information: Tacrolimus and steroids were given for about 3 years to all recipients after anti-thymocyte globulin induction.

CDR1 and CDR2 from the germline V gene are LNHDA and SQIVND (reference sequence). The CDR3 has 16 residues. The trim removed 5 bases at V and 0 bases at J, leaving 3 bases unmatched. Clones were sequenced by immunoSEQ multiplex PCR, and TCRdb holds only the in-frame ones, with some missing. The sample lists some 16,000 clones; 88% were seen once. Study observations and caveats: Where graft-donor T cell macrochimerism was present, patients had high graft-versus-host to host-versus-graft clonal ratios in allografts.

About this clone: Its antigen is not identified.

The sample here was PBMCs, taken approximately 16 weeks after intestinal transplant. The receptor's source is a human patient who received an intestinal transplant, so some T cells may come from the graft donor. The chain is built from TRBV19 and TRBJ2-4; TRBD2 matches at 11 bases. For the CDR3, the DNA is TGTGCCAGTAGTTTCGGACTAGCGGGAGCCAAAAACATTCAGTACTTC. Protein sequence: CASSFGLAGAKNIQYF.